Sequencing of this T cell receptor (beta chain) was carried out in a study of cytomegalovirus exposure and HLA in healthy donors. Looked up from germline, CDR1 is MNHEY and CDR2 is SMNVEV (reference sequence). The CDR3 is 16 residues long. Trimming removed 3 bases from V and 7 bases from J; junction bases left unmatched: 14. The PCR employed 60 Vbeta primers together with 13 Jbeta primers. This table comes from immunoSEQ multiplex PCR, and its TCRdb copy is limited to in-frame clones, with some not included. The sample lists about 160,000 clones, approximately 80% occurring once. V and J are TRBV27 and TRBJ2-7; 8 bases match TRBD2. The source material was PBMCs. The TCR comes from a woman aged 30 to 39 in good health and CMV-seropositive. CDR3: CASSFRSGLARGEQYF. The CDR3 DNA is TGTGCCAGCAGTTTCCGTTCAGGACTAGCACGGGGAGAGCAGTACTTC.